This is a list of T cell receptor beta chains from one sample in a study of T cell responses to AZD1222 COVID-19 vaccine. The assay was immunoSEQ multiplex PCR, and TCRdb's table has in-frame clones only and misses some. The sample has over 110,000 clones, approximately 94% seen once. The sequencing used peripheral blood, collected on day 0 of AZD1222 vaccination. Receptor source: an adult in good health. Both conserved end residues are part of each CDR3. Fields, in order: clone size, J gene, V gene, D gene, CDR3 protein, CDR3 DNA. D genes are given only for firm matches. For some rows the clone size is stated as once, few or many, or as a class when expanded; others skip it.

. TRBJ2-1 TRBV7-9 TRBD1 CASSRGTGGSYNEQFF TGTGCCAGCAGCCGCGGGACAGGGGGAAGCTACAATGAGCAGTTCTTC
. TRBJ1-5 TRBV7-9 . CASSLGPGFNQPQHF TGTGCCAGCAGCTTAGGACCGGGTTTCAATCAGCCCCAGCATTTT
. TRBJ2-7 TRBV6-2/TRBV6-3 . CASSQGPGPFYEQYF TGTGCCAGCAGCCAGGGGCCAGGGCCCTTCTACGAGCAGTACTTC
. TRBJ2-1 TRBV2 . CASRGYNEQFF TGTGCCAGCAGAGGGTACAATGAGCAGTTCTTC
. TRBJ2-3 TRBV27 TRBD2 CASAEIAGGPSADTQYF TGTGCCAGCGCCGAAATAGCGGGAGGGCCGAGCGCAGATACGCAGTATTTT
. TRBJ1-5 TRBV2 . CASSDGFGAQHF TGTGCCAGCAGTGACGGGTTTGGGGCCCAGCATTTT
. TRBJ2-5 TRBV7-2 . CASSSGRLQETQYF TGTGCCAGCAGCTCCGGACGGCTTCAAGAGACCCAGTACTTC
. TRBJ2-2 TRBV11-2 . CASTPTSHRTGELFF TGTGCCAGCACCCCCACTAGTCACCGAACCGGGGAGCTGTTTTTT
few TRBJ2-1 TRBV7-2 . CASSLGLADREQFF TGTGCCAGCAGCTTAGGCCTAGCAGACAGGGAGCAGTTCTTC
. TRBJ2-3 TRBV5-1 . CASSLGSSTDTQYF TGCGCCAGCAGCTTGGGAAGTAGCACAGATACGCAGTATTTT
. TRBJ1-4 TRBV9 . CASSVTSAADEKLFF TGTGCCAGCAGCGTGACGTCCGCGGCGGATGAAAAACTGTTTTTT
once TRBJ1-1 TRBV19 TRBD1 CASSIVPGQMNTEAFF TGTGCCAGTAGTATAGTCCCGGGACAGATGAACACTGAAGCTTTCTTT
. TRBJ1-3 TRBV4-3 TRBD1 CASSQDPWTGRNTIYF TGCGCCAGCAGCCAAGACCCCTGGACAGGCAGAAACACCATATATTTT
once TRBJ2-7 TRBV10-3 TRBD1 CAISEDRVSEQYF TGTGCCATCAGTGAGGACAGGGTATCCGAGCAGTACTTC
. TRBJ2-5 TRBV5-1 . CASSPDIGTGETQYF TGCGCCAGCAGCCCGGACATAGGGACTGGAGAGACCCAGTACTTC
. TRBJ2-1 TRBV7-9 TRBD1 CASSHGQGAPGQFF TGTGCCAGCAGCCATGGACAGGGGGCGCCTGGGCAGTTCTTC
few TRBJ1-2 TRBV28 . CASSFAGGYTF TGTGCCAGCAGTTTCGCGGGGGGCTACACCTTC
. TRBJ1-5 TRBV7-6 TRBD1 CASSPRTGALSNQPQHF TGTGCCAGCAGCCCACGAACAGGGGCCCTTAGCAATCAGCCCCAGCATTTT
. TRBJ1-4 TRBV6-5 TRBD1 CASTPQGGPREKLFF TGTGCCAGCACCCCCCAGGGGGGGCCGCGGGAAAAACTGTTTTTT
. TRBJ2-2 TRBV27 TRBD1 CASSPALGQAVWPGELFF TGTGCCAGCAGCCCAGCCCTGGGACAGGCGGTGTGGCCCGGGGAGCTGTTTTTT
. TRBJ2-2 TRBV6-5 . CASSKGSDRYGELFF TGTGCCAGCAGTAAGGGATCGGACAGATACGGGGAGCTGTTTTTT
once TRBJ1-1 TRBV6-5 . CASSYEGPGGFSEAFF TGTGCCAGCAGTTACGAGGGACCCGGGGGGTTTTCTGAAGCTTTCTTT
few TRBJ1-4 TRBV20-1 . CSASLTANEKLFF TGCAGTGCGAGTCTAACAGCTAATGAAAAACTGTTTTTT
. TRBJ2-7 TRBV6-5 . CASSYMSGVDEQYF TGTGCCAGCAGTTATATGTCCGGGGTAGACGAGCAGTACTTC
. TRBJ2-7 TRBV5-1 . CASSLDEGSEQYF TGCGCCAGCAGCTTGGATGAGGGTAGCGAGCAGTACTTC
. TRBJ2-5 TRBV27 . CASSVSVGQETQYF TGTGCCAGCAGTGTCAGTGTCGGGCAAGAGACCCAGTACTTC
. TRBJ2-2 TRBV11-2 TRBD1 CASSLAQGGTGELFF TGTGCCAGCAGCTTAGCACAGGGGGGAACCGGGGAGCTGTTTTTT
. TRBJ2-5 TRBV29-1 . CSVDLDPRETQYF TGCAGCGTTGATTTGGACCCCAGGGAGACCCAGTACTTC